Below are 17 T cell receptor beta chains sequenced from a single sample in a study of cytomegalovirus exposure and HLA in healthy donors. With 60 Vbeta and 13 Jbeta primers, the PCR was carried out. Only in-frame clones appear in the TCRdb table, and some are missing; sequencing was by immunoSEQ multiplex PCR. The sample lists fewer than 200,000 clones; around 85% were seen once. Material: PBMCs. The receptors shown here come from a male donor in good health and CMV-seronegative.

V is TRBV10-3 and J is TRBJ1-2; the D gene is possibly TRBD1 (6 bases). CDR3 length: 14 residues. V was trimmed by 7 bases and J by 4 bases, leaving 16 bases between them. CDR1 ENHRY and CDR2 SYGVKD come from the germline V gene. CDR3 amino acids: CAITPLQGVYGYTF. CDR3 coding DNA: TGTGCCATCACCCCGCTACAGGGCGTCTATGGCTACACCTTC.

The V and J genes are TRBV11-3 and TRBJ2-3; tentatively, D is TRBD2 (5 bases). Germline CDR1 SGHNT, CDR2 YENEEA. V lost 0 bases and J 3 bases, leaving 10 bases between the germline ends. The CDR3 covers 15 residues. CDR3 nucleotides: TGTGCCAGCAGCTTAGATGGCCGGGAAACAGATACGCAGTATTTT. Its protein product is CASSLDGRETDTQYF.

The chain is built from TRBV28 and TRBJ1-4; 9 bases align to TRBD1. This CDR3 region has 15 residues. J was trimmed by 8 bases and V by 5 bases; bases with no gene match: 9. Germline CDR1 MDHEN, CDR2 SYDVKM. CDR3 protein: CASSPWTGEGEKLFF. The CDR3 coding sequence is TGTGCCAGCAGTCCCTGGACAGGGGAGGGGGAAAAACTGTTTTTT.

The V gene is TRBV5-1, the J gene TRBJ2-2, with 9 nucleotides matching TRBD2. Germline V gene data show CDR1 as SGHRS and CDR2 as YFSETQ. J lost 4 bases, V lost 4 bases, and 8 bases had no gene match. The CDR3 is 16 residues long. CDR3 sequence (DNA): TGCGCCAGCAGCCCCCGGACTAGCGACGGCACCGGGGAGCTGTTTTTT. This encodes CASSPRTSDGTGELFF.

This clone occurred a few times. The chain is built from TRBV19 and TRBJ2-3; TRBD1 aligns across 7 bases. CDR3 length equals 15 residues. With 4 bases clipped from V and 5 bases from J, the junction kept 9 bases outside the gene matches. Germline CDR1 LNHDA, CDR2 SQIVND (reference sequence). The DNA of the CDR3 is TGTGCCAGTAGTACAAGACAGGGTACCCGAGATACGCAGTATTTT. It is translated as CASSTRQGTRDTQYF.

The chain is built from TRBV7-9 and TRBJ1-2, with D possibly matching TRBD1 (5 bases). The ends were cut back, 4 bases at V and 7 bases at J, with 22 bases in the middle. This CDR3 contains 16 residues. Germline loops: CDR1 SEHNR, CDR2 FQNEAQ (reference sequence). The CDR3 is CASSSHGGVGLGGYTF. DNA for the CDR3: TGTGCCAGCAGCTCCCACGGAGGGGTGGGCTTGGGTGGCTACACCTTC.

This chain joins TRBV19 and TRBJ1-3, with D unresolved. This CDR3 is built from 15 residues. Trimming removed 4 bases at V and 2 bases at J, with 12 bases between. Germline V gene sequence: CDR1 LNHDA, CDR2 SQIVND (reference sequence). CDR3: CASSNKVYAGNTIYF. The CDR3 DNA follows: TGTGCCAGTAGTAATAAAGTCTACGCTGGAAACACCATATATTTT.

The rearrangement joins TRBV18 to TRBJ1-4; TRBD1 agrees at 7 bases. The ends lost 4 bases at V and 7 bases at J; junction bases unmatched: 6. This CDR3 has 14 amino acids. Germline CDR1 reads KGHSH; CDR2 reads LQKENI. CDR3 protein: CASSRGGGGEKLFF. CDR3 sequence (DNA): TGTGCCAGCTCACGAGGGGGCGGCGGTGAAAAACTGTTTTTT.

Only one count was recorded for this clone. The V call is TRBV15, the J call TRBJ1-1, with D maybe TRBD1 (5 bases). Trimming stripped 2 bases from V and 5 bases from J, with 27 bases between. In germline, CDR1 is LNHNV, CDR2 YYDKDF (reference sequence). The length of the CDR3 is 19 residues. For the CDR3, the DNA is TGTGCCACCAGCAGACCCATTGGATGGGGCCCCGAGAGAGGTACTGAAGCTTTCTTT. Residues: CATSRPIGWGPERGTEAFF.

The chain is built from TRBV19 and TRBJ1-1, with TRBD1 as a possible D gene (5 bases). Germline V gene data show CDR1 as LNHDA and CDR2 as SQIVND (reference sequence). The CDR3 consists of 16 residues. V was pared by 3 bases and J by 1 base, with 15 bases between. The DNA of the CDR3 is TGTGCCAGTAGTATGGGGGGAAACACCGCGAACACTGAAGCTTTCTTT. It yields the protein CASSMGGNTANTEAFF.

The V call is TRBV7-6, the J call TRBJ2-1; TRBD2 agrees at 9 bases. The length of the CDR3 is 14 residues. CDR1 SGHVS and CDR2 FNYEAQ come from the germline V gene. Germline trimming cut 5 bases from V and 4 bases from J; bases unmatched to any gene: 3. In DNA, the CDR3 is TGTGCCAGCAGCCGACTAGCGGAATACAATGAGCAGTTCTTC. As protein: CASSRLAEYNEQFF.

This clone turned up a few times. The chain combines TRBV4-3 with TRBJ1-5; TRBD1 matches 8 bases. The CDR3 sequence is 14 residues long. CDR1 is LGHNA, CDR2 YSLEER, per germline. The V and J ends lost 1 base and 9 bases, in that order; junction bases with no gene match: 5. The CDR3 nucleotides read TGCGCCAGCAGCCAAGGGACAGGGAAGTGGCCCCAGCATTTT. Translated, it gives CASSQGTGKWPQHF.

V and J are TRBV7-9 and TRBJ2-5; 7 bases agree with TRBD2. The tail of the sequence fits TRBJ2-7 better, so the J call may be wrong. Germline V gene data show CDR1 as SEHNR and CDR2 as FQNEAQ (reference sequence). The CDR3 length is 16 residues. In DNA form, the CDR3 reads TGTGCCAGCAGCACGGAGGGCGGGGGAAGCTCCTACGAGCAGTACTTC. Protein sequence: CASSTEGGGSSYEQYF.

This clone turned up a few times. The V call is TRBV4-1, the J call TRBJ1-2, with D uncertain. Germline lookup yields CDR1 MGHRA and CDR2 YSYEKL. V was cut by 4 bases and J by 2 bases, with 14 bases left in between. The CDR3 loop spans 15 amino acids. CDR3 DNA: TGCGCCAGCAGCCGAGAGAGCGGACGGAACTATGGCTACACCTTC. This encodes CASSRESGRNYGYTF.

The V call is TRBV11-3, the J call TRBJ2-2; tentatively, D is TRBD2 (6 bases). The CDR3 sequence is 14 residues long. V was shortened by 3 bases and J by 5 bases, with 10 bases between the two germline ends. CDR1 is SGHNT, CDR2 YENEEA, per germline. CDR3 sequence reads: CASSFAGRTGELFF. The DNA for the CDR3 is TGTGCCAGCAGCTTCGCGGGAAGGACCGGGGAGCTGTTTTTT.

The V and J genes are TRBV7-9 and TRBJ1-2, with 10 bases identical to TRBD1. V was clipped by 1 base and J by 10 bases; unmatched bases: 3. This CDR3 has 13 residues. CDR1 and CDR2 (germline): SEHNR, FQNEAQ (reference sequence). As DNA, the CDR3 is TGTGCCAGCAGCTTAGGGACAGGGGGAATCTACACCTTC. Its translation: CASSLGTGGIYTF.

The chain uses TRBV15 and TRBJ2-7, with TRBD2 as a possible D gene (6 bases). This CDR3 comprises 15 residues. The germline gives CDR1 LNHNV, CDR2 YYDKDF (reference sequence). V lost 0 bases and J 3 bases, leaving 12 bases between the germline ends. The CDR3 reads CATSRDRRVGYEQYF. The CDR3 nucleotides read TGTGCCACCAGCAGAGATCGGAGGGTGGGCTACGAGCAGTACTTC.